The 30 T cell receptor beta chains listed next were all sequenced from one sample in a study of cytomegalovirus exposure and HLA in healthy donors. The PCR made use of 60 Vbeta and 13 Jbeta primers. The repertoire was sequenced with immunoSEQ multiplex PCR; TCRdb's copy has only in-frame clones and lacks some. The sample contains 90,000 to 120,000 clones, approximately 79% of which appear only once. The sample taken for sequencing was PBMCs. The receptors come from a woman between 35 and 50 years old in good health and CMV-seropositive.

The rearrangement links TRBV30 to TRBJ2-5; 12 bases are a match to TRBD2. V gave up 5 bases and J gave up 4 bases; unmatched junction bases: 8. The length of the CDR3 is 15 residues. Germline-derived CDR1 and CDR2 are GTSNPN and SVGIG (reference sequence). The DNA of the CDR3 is TGTGCCTGGTCGAGGCAACTAGCGGGGGGAGAGACCCAGTACTTC. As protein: CAWSRQLAGGETQYF.

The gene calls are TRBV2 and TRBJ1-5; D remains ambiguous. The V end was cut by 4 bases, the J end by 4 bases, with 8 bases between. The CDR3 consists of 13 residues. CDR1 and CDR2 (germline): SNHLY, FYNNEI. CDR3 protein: CASSVAGNQPQHF. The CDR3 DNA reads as TGTGCCAGCAGTGTGGCAGGTAATCAGCCCCAGCATTTT.

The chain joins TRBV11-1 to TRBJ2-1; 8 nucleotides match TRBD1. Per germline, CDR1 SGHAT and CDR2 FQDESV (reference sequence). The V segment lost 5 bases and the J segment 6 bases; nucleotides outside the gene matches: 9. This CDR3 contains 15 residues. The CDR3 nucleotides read TGTGCCAGCAGCCAAGGACAGGGTGGCATCAATGAGCAGTTCTTC. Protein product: CASSQGQGGINEQFF.

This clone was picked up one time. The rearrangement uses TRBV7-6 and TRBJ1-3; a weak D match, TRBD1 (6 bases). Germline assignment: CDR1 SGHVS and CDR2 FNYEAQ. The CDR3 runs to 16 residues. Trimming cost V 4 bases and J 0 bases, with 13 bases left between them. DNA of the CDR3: TGTGCCAGCAGCTCCCGACAGGCCGACTCTGGAAACACCATATATTTT. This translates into CASSSRQADSGNTIYF. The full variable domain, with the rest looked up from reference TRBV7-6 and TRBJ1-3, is GAGVSQSPRYKVTKRGQDVALRCDPISGHVSLYWYRQALGQGPEFLTYFNYEAQQDKSGLPNDRFSAERPEGSISTLTIQRTEQRDSAMYRCASSSRQADSGNTIYFGEGSWLTVV.

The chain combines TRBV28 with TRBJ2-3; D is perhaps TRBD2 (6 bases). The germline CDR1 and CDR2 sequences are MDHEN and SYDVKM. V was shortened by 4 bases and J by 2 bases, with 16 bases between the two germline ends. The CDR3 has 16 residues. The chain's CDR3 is CASSSTPSVYTDTQYF. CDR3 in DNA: TGTGCCAGCAGTTCCACTCCTAGCGTCTACACAGATACGCAGTATTTT.

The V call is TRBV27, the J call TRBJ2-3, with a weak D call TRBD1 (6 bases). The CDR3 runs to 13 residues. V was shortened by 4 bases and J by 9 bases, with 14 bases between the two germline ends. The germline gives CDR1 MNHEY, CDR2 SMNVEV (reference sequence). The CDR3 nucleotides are TGTGCCAGCAGTTCGGTCAGGGGCGTGACGCAGTATTTT. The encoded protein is CASSSVRGVTQYF.

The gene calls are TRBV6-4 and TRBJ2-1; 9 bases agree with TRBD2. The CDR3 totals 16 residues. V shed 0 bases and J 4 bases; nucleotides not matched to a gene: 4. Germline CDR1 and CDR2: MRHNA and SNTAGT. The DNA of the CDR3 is TGTGCCAGCAGTGACTCCGCTAGCGGGGAATACAATGAGCAGTTCTTC. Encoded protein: CASSDSASGEYNEQFF.

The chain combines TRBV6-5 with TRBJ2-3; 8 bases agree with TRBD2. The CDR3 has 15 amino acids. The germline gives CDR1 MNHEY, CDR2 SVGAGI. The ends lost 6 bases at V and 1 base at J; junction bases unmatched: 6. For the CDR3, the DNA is TGTGCCAGCAGCCGTACACTAGCGGGCACAGATACGCAGTATTTT. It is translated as CASSRTLAGTDTQYF.

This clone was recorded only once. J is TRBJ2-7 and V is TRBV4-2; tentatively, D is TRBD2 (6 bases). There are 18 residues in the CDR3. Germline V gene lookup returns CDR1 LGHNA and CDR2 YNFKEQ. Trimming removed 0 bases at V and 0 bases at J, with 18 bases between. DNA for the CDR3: TGTGCCAGCAGCCAAGATCGATCTACCGGGACTCTCTCCTACGAGCAGTACTTC. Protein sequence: CASSQDRSTGTLSYEQYF.

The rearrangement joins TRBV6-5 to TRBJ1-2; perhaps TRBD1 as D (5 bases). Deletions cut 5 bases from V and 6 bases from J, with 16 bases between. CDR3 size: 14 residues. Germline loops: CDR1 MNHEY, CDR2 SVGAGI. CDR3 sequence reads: CASSTLGDSHGYTF. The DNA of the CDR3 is TGTGCCAGCAGTACCCTAGGAGACAGCCATGGCTACACCTTC.

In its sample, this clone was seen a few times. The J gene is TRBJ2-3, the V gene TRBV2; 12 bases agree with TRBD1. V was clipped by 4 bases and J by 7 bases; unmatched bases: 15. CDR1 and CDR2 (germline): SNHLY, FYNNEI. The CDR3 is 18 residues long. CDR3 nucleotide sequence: TGTGCCAGCAGTGCTGCCAGGGCCGGGACAGGGGGCGTCAATACGCAGTATTTT. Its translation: CASSAARAGTGGVNTQYF.

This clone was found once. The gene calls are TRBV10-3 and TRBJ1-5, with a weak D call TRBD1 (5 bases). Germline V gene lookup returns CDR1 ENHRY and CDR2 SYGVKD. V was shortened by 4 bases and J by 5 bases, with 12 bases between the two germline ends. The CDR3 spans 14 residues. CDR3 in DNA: TGTGCCATCAGTGGAACAGGAACCGATCAGCCCCAGCATTTT. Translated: CAISGTGTDQPQHF.

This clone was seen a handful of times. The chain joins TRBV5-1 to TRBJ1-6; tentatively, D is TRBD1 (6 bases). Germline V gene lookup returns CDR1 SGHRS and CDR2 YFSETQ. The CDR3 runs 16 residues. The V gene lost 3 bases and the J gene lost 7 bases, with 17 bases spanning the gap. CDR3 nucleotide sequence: TGCGCCAGCAGCTCAAGGAGGGGGGAGGGGAATTCACCCCTCCACTTT. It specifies CASSSRRGEGNSPLHF.

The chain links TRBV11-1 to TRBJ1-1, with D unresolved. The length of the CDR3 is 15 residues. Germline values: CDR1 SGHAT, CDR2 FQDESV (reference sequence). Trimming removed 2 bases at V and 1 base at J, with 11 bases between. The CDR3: CASSLYATKNTEAFF. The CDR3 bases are TGTGCCAGCAGCTTATATGCAACAAAGAACACTGAAGCTTTCTTT.

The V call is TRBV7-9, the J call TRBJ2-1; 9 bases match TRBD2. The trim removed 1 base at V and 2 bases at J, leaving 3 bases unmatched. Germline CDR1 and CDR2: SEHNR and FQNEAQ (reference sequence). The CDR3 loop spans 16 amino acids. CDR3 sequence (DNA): TGTGCCAGCAGCTTAGATAGCGGGGGACCCTACAATGAGCAGTTCTTC. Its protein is CASSLDSGGPYNEQFF.

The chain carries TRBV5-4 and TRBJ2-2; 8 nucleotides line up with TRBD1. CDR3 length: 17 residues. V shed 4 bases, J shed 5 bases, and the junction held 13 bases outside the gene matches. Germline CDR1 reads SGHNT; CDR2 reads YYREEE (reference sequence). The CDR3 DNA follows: TGTGCCAGCAGCAAGGACAGGGTGGTATTCGGGACCGGGGAGCTGTTTTTT. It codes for CASSKDRVVFGTGELFF.

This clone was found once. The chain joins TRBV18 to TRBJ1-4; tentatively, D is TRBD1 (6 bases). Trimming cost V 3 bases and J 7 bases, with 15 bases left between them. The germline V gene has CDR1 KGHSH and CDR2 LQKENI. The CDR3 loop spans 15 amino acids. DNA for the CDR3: TGTGCCAGCTCACCCAGACAGGCATTTGGTGAAAAACTGTTTTTT. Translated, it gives CASSPRQAFGEKLFF.

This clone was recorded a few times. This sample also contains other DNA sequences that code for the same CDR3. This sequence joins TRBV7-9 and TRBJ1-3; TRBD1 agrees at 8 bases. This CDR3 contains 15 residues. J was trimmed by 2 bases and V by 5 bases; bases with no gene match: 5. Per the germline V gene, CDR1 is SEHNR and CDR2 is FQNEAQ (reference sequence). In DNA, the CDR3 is TGTGCCAGCAGCCTGCAGGGGGCACCTGGAAACACCATATATTTT. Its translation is CASSLQGAPGNTIYF.

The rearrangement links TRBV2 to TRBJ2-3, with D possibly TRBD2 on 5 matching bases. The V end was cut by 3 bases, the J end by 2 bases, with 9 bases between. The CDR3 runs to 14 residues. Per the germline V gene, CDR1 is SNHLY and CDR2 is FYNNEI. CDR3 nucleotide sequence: TGTGCCAGCAGTGAGACGGGATCCACAGATACGCAGTATTTT. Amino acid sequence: CASSETGSTDTQYF.

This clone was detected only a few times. For the CDR3, the DNA is TGTGCCAGCAGCCCCCATCATAGAAATGAGCAGTTCTTC. It specifies CASSPHHRNEQFF. The J gene is TRBJ2-1, the V gene TRBV21-1; the D call of TRBD2 is as the table states it, not checked on the DNA. TRBV21-1 is a documented pseudogene. This CDR3 comprises 13 residues.

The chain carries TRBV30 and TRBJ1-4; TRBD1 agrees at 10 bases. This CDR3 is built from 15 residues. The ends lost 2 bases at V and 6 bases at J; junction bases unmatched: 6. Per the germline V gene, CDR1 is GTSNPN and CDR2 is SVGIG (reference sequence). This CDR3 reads CAWSKTGTGDEKLFF. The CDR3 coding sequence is TGTGCCTGGAGTAAAACCGGGACAGGGGATGAAAAACTGTTTTTT.

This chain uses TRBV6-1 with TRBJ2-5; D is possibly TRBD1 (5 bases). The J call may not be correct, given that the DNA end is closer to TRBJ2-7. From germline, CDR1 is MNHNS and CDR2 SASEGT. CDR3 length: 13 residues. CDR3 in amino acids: CASTSRQPYEQYF. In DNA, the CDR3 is TGTGCCAGCACCTCACGACAGCCTTACGAGCAGTACTTC.

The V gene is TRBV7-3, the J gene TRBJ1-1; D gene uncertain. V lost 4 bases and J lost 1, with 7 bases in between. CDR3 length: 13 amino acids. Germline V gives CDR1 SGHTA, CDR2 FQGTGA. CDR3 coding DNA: TGTGCCAGCAGCTCTCGACAGAACACTGAAGCTTTCTTT. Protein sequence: CASSSRQNTEAFF.

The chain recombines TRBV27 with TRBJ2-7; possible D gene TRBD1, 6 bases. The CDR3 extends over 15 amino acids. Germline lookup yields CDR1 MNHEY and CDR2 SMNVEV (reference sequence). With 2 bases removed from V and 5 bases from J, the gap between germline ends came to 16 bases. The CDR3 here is CASSLQGLPGHEQYF. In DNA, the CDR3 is TGTGCCAGCAGTTTACAGGGGCTCCCCGGGCACGAGCAGTACTTC.

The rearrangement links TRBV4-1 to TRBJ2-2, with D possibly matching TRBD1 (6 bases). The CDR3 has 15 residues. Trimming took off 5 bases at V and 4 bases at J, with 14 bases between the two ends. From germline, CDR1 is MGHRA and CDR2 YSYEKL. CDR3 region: CASSSLPQGTGELFF. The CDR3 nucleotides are TGCGCCAGCAGCTCTCTTCCACAGGGCACCGGGGAGCTGTTTTTT.

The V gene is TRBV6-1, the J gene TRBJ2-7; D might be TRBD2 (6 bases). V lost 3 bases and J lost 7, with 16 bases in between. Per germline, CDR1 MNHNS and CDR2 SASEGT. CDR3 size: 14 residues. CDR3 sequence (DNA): TGTGCCAGCAGTGAGGAGGGTCCACCGGGGGAGCAGTACTTC. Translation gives CASSEEGPPGEQYF.

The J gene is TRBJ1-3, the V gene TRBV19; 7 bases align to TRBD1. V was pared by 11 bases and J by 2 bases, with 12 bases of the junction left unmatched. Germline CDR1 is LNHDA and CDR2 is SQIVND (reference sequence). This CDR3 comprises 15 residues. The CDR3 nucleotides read TGTGCCTCCGACGCCCCAGGGGGTACTGGAAACACCATATATTTT. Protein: CASDAPGGTGNTIYF.

The CDR3 is CASSLGARHYEQYF. DNA of the CDR3: TGTGCCAGCAGTTTAGGCGCCCGACACTACGAGCAGTACTTC. V usage is TRBV28 and J usage is TRBJ2-7; D remains ambiguous. V gave up 2 bases and J gave up 3 bases, with 11 bases separating them. This CDR3 comprises 14 residues. Looked up from germline, CDR1 is MDHEN and CDR2 is SYDVKM.

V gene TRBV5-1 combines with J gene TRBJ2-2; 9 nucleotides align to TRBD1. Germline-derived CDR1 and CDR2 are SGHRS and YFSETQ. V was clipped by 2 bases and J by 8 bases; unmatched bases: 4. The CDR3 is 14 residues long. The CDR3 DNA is TGCGCCAGCAGCTTAAACAGGGGGCGAGGGGAGCTGTTTTTT. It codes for CASSLNRGRGELFF.

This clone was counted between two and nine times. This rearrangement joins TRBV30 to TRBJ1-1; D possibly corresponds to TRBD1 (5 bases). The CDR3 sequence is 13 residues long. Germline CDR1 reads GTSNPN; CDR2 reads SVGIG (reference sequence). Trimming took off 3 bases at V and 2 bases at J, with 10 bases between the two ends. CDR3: CAWSRQRNTEAFF. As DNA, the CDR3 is TGTGCCTGGAGCCGACAGAGAAACACTGAAGCTTTCTTT.